This T cell receptor beta chain was profiled in a study of T-cell memory formation after mild COVID-19. Using its own MiXCR run on the 5' RACE reads, TCRdb lists one record per CDR3 protein. The repertoire includes about 600,000 distinct CDR3 sequences, about 20% of them detected once, and roughly 8.1% sits in the top ten. CDR1 is KGHSH and CDR2 is LQKENI in the germline V gene. The CDR3 has 16 residues. V dropped 2 bases and J dropped 8; count of bases not matched to a gene: 7. J is TRBJ2-1 and V is TRBV18; TRBD2 agrees at 12 bases. What was sequenced was PBMCs or a T cell subset sorted from them (not recorded which). The sequence came from an adult woman who had mild COVID-19 (a few samples of this study predate the infection). Cell type and time point are not known. CDR3 nucleotide sequence: TGTGCCAGCTCACCAGCGCTAGCGGGGGGGCCCCATGAGCAGTTCTTC. Translating gives CASSPALAGGPHEQFF.